This T cell receptor beta chain is from a study of blood T cell repertoires in COVID-19. Study summary: Acute and convalescent COVID-19 specimens originated in the United States, Italy and Spain. PBMCs, B-cell-depleted T cells, or T cells were the source of the cDNA or gDNA that made up the material.

Per the authors' pipeline: Amplification of reference gene primers was used by the study to estimate nucleated cell counts. Produced via immunoSEQ multiplex PCR; TCRdb's table is partial and in-frame only. V, J and clone size are taken as reported in that table, and D and trimming were inferred from the DNA itself. The sample shows roughly 230,000 clones, approximately 81% of them seen only once. This clone was counted a few times. This CDR3 contains 15 residues. Sequencing used peripheral blood. This sequence joins TRBV21-1 and TRBJ1-6; the D call TRBD1 from the table was never checked on the DNA. TRBV21-1 is recorded as a pseudogene. This sequence originates from a middle-aged man with acute or convalescent COVID-19. The CDR3 nucleotides read TGTGCCAGCAGCAAAAGGCGCCAGGGGGGCTCACCCCTCCACTTT. Translated, it gives CASSKRRQGGSPLHF.